The 7 T cell receptor beta chains reported below all come from one sample, sequenced in a study of regulatory T cells in long-lasting Graves disease (dated by TCRdb to about 2021). Interpreted using the paper, the time point label stands for: persistent/refractory GD, antithyroid drugs over 5 years with positive TRAb. RNA was extracted from PBMCs in TRIzol for both TCR sequencing and RNA sequencing. Libraries came from multiplex PCR. The sequencer was an Illumina HiSeq 4000. To build TCR beta libraries, CDR3 regions were amplified by Arm-PCR using iRepertoire HTBI primers. Clones were called with MiXCR by TCRdb after fastp trimmed the public reads at Q25, and only in-frame beta chains were retained. Entries are consolidated by CDR3 protein sequence, retaining the most common genes and DNA. Across this sample there are roughly 400,000 distinct CDR3 sequences, with less than 25% seen only once. The ten largest account for around 20% of the sample.

The sequences come from peripheral blood mononuclear cells (PBMCs), collected when the disease was refractory, from a patient treated with antithyroid drugs. These receptors all stem from a female donor with Graves disease.

This clonotype showed up many times. The chain joins TRBV28 to TRBJ1-5; maybe TRBD1 (5 bases). The CDR3 has 15 amino acids. Per the germline V gene, CDR1 is MDHEN and CDR2 is SYDVKM. Trimming pared 3 bases from V and 6 bases from J, leaving 15 bases between. The DNA for the CDR3 is TGTGCCAGCAGTTTGGGCCAGGGAAATTCTCAGCCCCAGCATTTT. Protein sequence: CASSLGQGNSQPQHF.

On this clonotype: The germline gene is not matched at one end of the junction; a read error may be the cause. The V and J genes are TRBV6-1 and TRBJ2-7; TRBD1 aligns across 9 bases. The germline V gene has CDR1 MNHNS and CDR2 SASEGT. The CDR3 sequence is 15 residues long. CDR3 protein: CASSEAGTGTYEKYF. The DNA for the CDR3 is TGTGCCAGCAGTGAGGCCGGGACAGGGACCTACGAGAAGTACTTC.

The rearrangement links TRBV20-1 to TRBJ2-7; the D gene is possibly TRBD1 (5 bases). Germline V gene data show CDR1 as DFQATT and CDR2 as SNEGSKA (reference sequence). The CDR3 consists of 13 residues. The ends were cut back, 5 bases at V and 6 bases at J, with 17 bases in the middle. Written as DNA, the CDR3 is TGCAGTGCTCCGGACCCAAGGGGTGGCGAGCAGTACTTC. Amino acid sequence: CSAPDPRGGEQYF.

This rearrangement joins TRBV19 to TRBJ2-7; the match to TRBD1 covers 7 bases. CDR3 length equals 14 residues. Germline V gene lookup returns CDR1 LNHDA and CDR2 SQIVND (reference sequence). The V segment lost 3 bases and the J segment 1 base; nucleotides outside the gene matches: 3. The chain's CDR3 is CASSMGTASYEQYF. The CDR3 bases are TGTGCCAGTAGTATGGGGACAGCTTCCTACGAGCAGTACTTC.

This clonotype was counted ten times or more. The gene calls are TRBV3-1 and TRBJ2-7; 8 positions match TRBD1. After removal of 2 bases from V and 3 bases from J, the junction contained 9 bases not matched to a gene. The CDR3 loop spans 16 amino acids. Germline values: CDR1 LGHDT, CDR2 YNNKEL (reference sequence). CDR3 DNA sequence: TGTGCCAGCAGCCAACCTCAGGGGGCCTACTTCTACGAGCAGTACTTC. It encodes CASSQPQGAYFYEQYF.

Points on this clonotype: A read error may account for a junction end that differs from germline. The V and J genes are TRBV6-1 and TRBJ1-2; 7 bases are a match to TRBD1. CDR3 length: 16 residues. CDR1 is MNHNS and CDR2 is SASEGT in the germline V gene. In nucleotides, the CDR3 is TGTGCCAGCAACCCTGTGACCGGGACAGTGGGGTTGTTACTATCCTTC. This sequence encodes CASNPVTGTVGLLLSF.

This clonotype was seen repeatedly, ten times or more. The rearrangement links TRBV7-2 to TRBJ1-1; unclear D gene. Germline V CDR1 and CDR2: SGHTA, FQGNSA. The CDR3 extends over 15 amino acids. Trimming shortened V by 2 bases and J by 1 base, and 11 bases separated the two germline ends. The CDR3 sequence is CASSLLPRSNTEAFF. The CDR3 DNA follows: TGTGCCAGCAGCTTACTCCCGCGTTCGAACACTGAAGCTTTCTTT.